This TCR beta chain was identified in a study of blood T cell repertoires in COVID-19. This CDR3 comprises 14 residues. V shed 6 bases, J shed 0 bases, and the junction held 4 bases outside the gene matches. Germline CDR1 reads MGHRA; CDR2 reads YSYEKL. This table comes from immunoSEQ multiplex PCR, and its TCRdb copy is limited to in-frame clones, with some not included. The sample lists over 150,000 clones, around nine tenths occurring once. The V and J genes are TRBV4-1 and TRBJ1-1; 7 bases are a match to TRBD1. The sequence derives from a woman of 80 years or more with COVID-19, enrolled during active disease. Sequenced: peripheral blood. The CDR3 reads CASRLTGMNTEAFF. For the CDR3, the DNA is TGCGCCAGCAGATTGACAGGGATGAACACTGAAGCTTTCTTT.